Following are 24 T cell receptor beta chains from one sample sequenced in a study of T cells in Graves' hyperthyroidism and ophthalmopathy. The investigators amplified TCR beta CDR3 regions from RNA transcripts. HTBI primers were used for first-round RT-PCR of the TCR CDR3. In TCRdb, the multiplex PCR reads were re-called with MiXCR into one record per CDR3 protein. Found here are hundreds of thousands of distinct CDR3 sequences, about 19% of them singletons; the top ten hold approximately 15%. Sequencing used blood. The receptors shown here come from a woman between 45 and 65 years old with Graves' hyperthyroidism that later progressed to Graves' ophthalmopathy.

This clonotype occurred a few times. V usage is TRBV6-2 or TRBV6-3 and J usage is TRBJ2-2; 9 bases are shared with TRBD1. The CDR3 runs to 15 residues. The J segment lost 7 bases and the V segment lost 5 bases, leaving 8 bases of the junction unmatched. Germline values: CDR1 MNHEY, CDR2 SVGEGT. CDR3 region: CASSSRDRAYGELFF. CDR3 nucleotides: TGTGCCAGCAGTAGCCGGGACAGGGCATACGGGGAGCTGTTTTTT.

The genes are TRBV24-1 and TRBJ1-2, with 8 bases that match TRBD1. Germline V lookup: CDR1 KGHDR, CDR2 SFDVKD. The V segment lost 4 bases and the J segment 7 bases; nucleotides outside the gene matches: 10. The CDR3 has 15 residues. The CDR3 region has the DNA TGTGCCACCAGTGACAACTCCGACAGGGGTTTTGGCTACACCTTC. Its protein product is CATSDNSDRGFGYTF.

The chain employs TRBV20-1 and TRBJ1-2; D gene uncertain. V was shortened by 6 bases and J by 8 bases, with 7 bases between the two germline ends. The CDR3 covers 9 residues. Germline assignment: CDR1 DFQATT and CDR2 SNEGSKA (reference sequence). In DNA form, the CDR3 reads TGCAGTGCCCCGGGAGGCTACACCTTC. Translation gives CSAPGGYTF.

CDR3 amino acids: CASRSGRSNTEAFF. In DNA, the CDR3 is TGTGCCAGTCGCTCAGGACGGTCCAACACTGAAGCTTTCTTT. The V gene is TRBV19, the J gene TRBJ1-1, with D unresolved. CDR1 LNHDA and CDR2 SQIVND come from the germline V gene (reference sequence). The CDR3 runs 14 residues. V was trimmed by 8 bases and J by 2 bases, leaving 15 bases between them.

This clonotype came up many times. The V gene is TRBV5-1, the J gene TRBJ1-1; D ambiguous. The V gene lost 2 bases and the J gene lost 5 bases, with 13 bases spanning the gap. CDR1 and CDR2 from the germline V gene are SGHRS and YFSETQ. This CDR3 region has 14 residues. CDR3 sequence reads: CASSFRSLGTEAFF. In nucleotides, the CDR3 is TGCGCCAGCAGCTTCCGCTCCCTAGGGACTGAAGCTTTCTTT.

The V and J genes are TRBV6-5 and TRBJ1-3, with 7 bases fitting TRBD1. The germline V gene has CDR1 MNHEY and CDR2 SVGAGI. V dropped 0 bases and J dropped 8; count of bases not matched to a gene: 10. This CDR3 contains 16 residues. Here the CDR3 DNA reads TGTGCCAGCAGTTACTCGGGGTCAGGGGGAATAGACACCATATATTTT. Encoded protein: CASSYSGSGGIDTIYF.

This rearrangement joins TRBV19 to TRBJ1-5; TRBD1 is a possible D gene (5 bases). The CDR3 is made up of 13 amino acids. CDR1 LNHDA and CDR2 SQIVND come from the germline V gene (reference sequence). Trimming took 2 bases from V and 4 from J, leaving 6 bases between them. As DNA, the CDR3 is TGTGCCAGTAGTATATCAGGGAATCAGCCCCAGCATTTT. This encodes CASSISGNQPQHF.

The chain carries TRBV15 and TRBJ1-1; TRBD1 might be the D (5 bases). From germline, CDR1 is LNHNV and CDR2 YYDKDF (reference sequence). The CDR3 extends over 14 amino acids. V was trimmed by 11 bases and J by 4 bases, leaving 20 bases between them. The CDR3 protein is CAPKGVLGGTEAFF. CDR3 DNA sequence: TGTGCCCCGAAAGGCGTCCTCGGGGGCACTGAAGCTTTCTTT.

The chain joins TRBV13 to TRBJ1-3, with 7 positions matching TRBD1. The germline V gene encodes CDR1 PRHDT and CDR2 FYEKMQ (reference sequence). The CDR3 has 16 residues. J lost 1 base, V lost 0 bases, and 3 bases had no gene match. CDR3: CASSLGSGGSGNTIYF. CDR3 sequence (DNA): TGTGCCAGCAGCTTAGGGTCAGGGGGATCTGGAAACACCATATATTTT.

V is TRBV19 and J is TRBJ2-3; the match to TRBD1 covers 10 bases. The germline CDR1 and CDR2 sequences are LNHDA and SQIVND (reference sequence). This CDR3 region has 15 residues. The V and J ends lost 6 bases and 5 bases, in that order; junction bases with no gene match: 8. The DNA of the CDR3 is TGTGCCAGTAGCCCGACAGGGGGCGGGTTAGATACGCAGTATTTT. Translating it yields CASSPTGGGLDTQYF. Complete variable domain (other parts from reference TRBV19 and TRBJ2-3): DGGITQSPKYLFRKEGQNVTLSCEQNLNHDAMYWYRQDPGQGLRLIYYSQIVNDFQKGDIAEGYSVSREKKESFPLTVTSAQKNPTAFYLCASSPTGGGLDTQYFGPGTRLTVL.

This clonotype showed up just a few times. V usage is TRBV30 and J usage is TRBJ1-5, with TRBD1 identical over 9 bases. CDR1 and CDR2 from the germline V gene are GTSNPN and SVGIG (reference sequence). The CDR3 is made up of 13 amino acids. V was pared by 3 bases and J by 6 bases, with 3 bases of the junction left unmatched. In DNA, the CDR3 is TGTGCCTGGAGGGGGACAGGGTCTCAGCCCCAGCATTTT. Protein: CAWRGTGSQPQHF.

As regards this clonotype: The conserved phenylalanine or tryptophan is not found at the CDR3 terminus, so this likely reflects a read error. The gene calls are TRBV7-9 and TRBJ2-7; D might be TRBD1 (5 bases). This CDR3 comprises 15 residues. Germline CDR1 SEHNR, CDR2 FQNEAQ (reference sequence). Trimming cost V 4 bases and J 3 bases, with 16 bases left between them. This chain's CDR3 is CASSSSWQGDYEQYL. In nucleotides, the CDR3 is TGTGCCAGCAGCTCTTCCTGGCAGGGCGACTACGAGCAGTACCTC.

The table lists this clonotype with many counts. The rearrangement joins TRBV20-1 to TRBJ2-7; 7 bases align to TRBD2. Germline assignment: CDR1 DFQATT and CDR2 SNEGSKA (reference sequence). This CDR3 has 14 amino acids. V lost 3 bases, J lost 0 bases, and 5 bases stayed unmatched. The CDR3 nucleotides are TGCAGTGCTAGTTTGGGGGACTACTCCTACGAGCAGTACTTC. Protein sequence: CSASLGDYSYEQYF.

This chain uses TRBV29-1 with TRBJ1-1; 9 nucleotides match TRBD1. The V gene's germline CDR1 is SQVTM and CDR2 ANQGSEA. This CDR3 comprises 14 residues. The V gene end was trimmed by 7 bases and the J gene end by 4 bases; junction bases not matched to a gene: 10. The CDR3 coding sequence is TGCAGCGCCCCCCCAGGACAGGGGAGCACTGAAGCTTTCTTT. It translates to CSAPPGQGSTEAFF.

The V gene is TRBV20-1, the J gene TRBJ1-2; D not resolved. The CDR3 is made up of 11 amino acids. Trimming took 5 bases from V and 4 from J, leaving 8 bases between them. Looked up from germline, CDR1 is DFQATT and CDR2 is SNEGSKA (reference sequence). In DNA, the CDR3 is TGCAGTGCTCAGGACGTCTATGGCTACACCTTC. Amino acid sequence: CSAQDVYGYTF.

There are a few counts of this clonotype. This sequence joins TRBV18 and TRBJ1-2; TRBD1 aligns across 9 bases. The V gene end was trimmed by 1 base and the J gene end by 1 base; junction bases not matched to a gene: 10. The CDR3 consists of 18 residues. Per the germline V gene, CDR1 is KGHSH and CDR2 is LQKENI. The CDR3 spells CASSPQLKTGGGNYGYTF. The DNA of the CDR3 is TGTGCCAGCTCACCACAACTAAAAACAGGGGGCGGTAACTATGGCTACACCTTC. Full variable domain (missing parts from reference TRBV18 and TRBJ1-2): NAGVMQNPRHLVRRRGQEARLRCSPMKGHSHVYWYRQLPEEGLKFMVYLQKENIIDESGMPKERFSAEFPKEGPSILRIQQVVRGDSAAYFCASSPQLKTGGGNYGYTFGSGTRLTVV.

The chain uses TRBV4-1 and TRBJ2-3; D not resolved. Per germline, CDR1 MGHRA and CDR2 YSYEKL. V gave up 0 bases and J gave up 4 bases, with 5 bases separating them. This CDR3 is 13 amino acids long. DNA of the CDR3: TGCGCCAGCAGCCAAGAGGCACCAGATACGCAGTATTTT. It is translated as CASSQEAPDTQYF.

This clonotype was observed many times. The V call is TRBV10-3, the J call TRBJ1-3, with D maybe TRBD1 (5 bases). The CDR3 loop spans 14 amino acids. CDR1 ENHRY and CDR2 SYGVKD come from the germline V gene. Trimming took off 3 bases at V and 0 bases at J, with 6 bases between the two ends. CDR3 region: CAISEGVSGNTIYF. For the CDR3, the DNA is TGTGCCATCAGTGAAGGGGTCTCTGGAAACACCATATATTTT.

This clonotype appeared many times. The CDR3 DNA reads TGTGCCAGCAGCTCCTGGGGGGATGACATTAAGAACACTGAAGCTTTCTTT. It specifies CASSSWGDDIKNTEAFF. This chain uses TRBV7-2 with TRBJ1-1, with D tentatively TRBD1 (5 bases). Germline CDR1 SGHTA, CDR2 FQGNSA. The CDR3 totals 17 residues. Trimming stripped 4 bases from V and 1 base from J, with 19 bases between.

In this sample, this clonotype turned up a few times. The chain is built from TRBV12-5 and TRBJ1-3; 9 nucleotides line up with TRBD1. The germline gives CDR1 LGHNT, CDR2 FRNRAP. V was pared by 2 bases and J by 2 bases, with 1 base of the junction left unmatched. The CDR3 length is 15 residues. The DNA of the CDR3 is TGTGCTAGTGGTTTGTACAGGGGGCCTGGAAACACCATATATTTT. Translation gives CASGLYRGPGNTIYF.

This clonotype was detected only a few times. The chain recombines TRBV6-5 with TRBJ1-2; D call uncertain. The CDR3 sequence is 15 residues long. The V gene lost 2 bases and the J gene lost 5 bases, with 15 bases spanning the gap. Germline V CDR1 and CDR2: MNHEY, SVGAGI. The chain's CDR3 is CASSYDPRGYYGYTF. In DNA form, the CDR3 reads TGTGCCAGCAGTTACGACCCTCGGGGTTATTATGGCTACACCTTC.

The chain combines TRBV2 with TRBJ1-1; TRBD1 aligns across 8 bases. The CDR3 runs to 15 residues. Germline V gene lookup returns CDR1 SNHLY and CDR2 FYNNEI. J was trimmed by 4 bases and V by 6 bases; bases with no gene match: 10. CDR3 nucleotides: TGTGCCAGCAGATTACGACAGGGGAAAGGCACTGAAGCTTTCTTT. Translating it yields CASRLRQGKGTEAFF.

This clonotype was seen more than once but under ten times. This chain joins TRBV7-9 and TRBJ1-2; tentatively, D is TRBD1 (5 bases). The V gene's germline CDR1 is SEHNR and CDR2 FQNEAQ (reference sequence). The CDR3 has 15 amino acids. Between the trimmed V and J ends, which lost 5 bases and 4 bases, there was a span of 17 bases. The CDR3 is CASSPPRGAVYGYTF. CDR3 sequence (DNA): TGTGCCAGCAGCCCCCCCCGGGGCGCGGTCTATGGCTACACCTTC. The full variable domain, its missing parts supplied by reference TRBV7-9 and TRBJ1-2, is DTGVSQNPRHKITKRGQNVTFRCDPISEHNRLYWYRQTLGQGPEFLTYFQNEAQLEKSRLLSDRFSAERPKGSFSTLEIQRTEQGDSAMYLCASSPPRGAVYGYTFGSGTRLTVV.

Many counts were recorded for this clonotype. The V gene is TRBV3-1, the J gene TRBJ2-3, with no clear D. The CDR3 spans 17 residues. The V end lost 0 bases, the J end lost 0 bases, and 13 bases lay between the germline ends. CDR1 and CDR2 from the germline V gene are LGHDT and YNNKEL (reference sequence). CDR3 coding DNA: TGTGCCAGCAGCCAAGACCGGCACACTACTAGCACAGATACGCAGTATTTT. It translates to CASSQDRHTTSTDTQYF.